This T cell receptor (beta chain) appears in the sequencing data of a study of blood T cell repertoires in COVID-19. Study overall: The United States, Italy and Spain were the sources of the acute and convalescent COVID-19 samples. The cDNA or gDNA used as material had been derived from T cells, B-cell-depleted T cells, or PBMCs.

Authors' methods: Scientists estimated how many nucleated cells there were by amplifying reference gene primers. The data were produced by immunoSEQ multiplex PCR, yet TCRdb's version contains in-frame clones alone and is incomplete. That table furnishes V, J and clone size, whereas the DNA furnished D and trimming. The profile shows some 130,000 clones, 80% to 90% of them singletons. Germline CDR1 and CDR2: KGHSH and LQKENI. The J segment lost 6 bases and the V segment lost 3 bases, leaving 7 bases of the junction unmatched. There are 14 residues in the CDR3. The V call is TRBV18, the J call TRBJ1-2; 7 nucleotides agree with TRBD1. What was sequenced was peripheral blood. This TCR derives from a man aged 55-75 years with COVID-19, enrolled during active disease. CDR3 DNA: TGTGCCAGCTCACCTACCGGGACAGAAAATGGCTACACCTTC. This codes for CASSPTGTENGYTF.